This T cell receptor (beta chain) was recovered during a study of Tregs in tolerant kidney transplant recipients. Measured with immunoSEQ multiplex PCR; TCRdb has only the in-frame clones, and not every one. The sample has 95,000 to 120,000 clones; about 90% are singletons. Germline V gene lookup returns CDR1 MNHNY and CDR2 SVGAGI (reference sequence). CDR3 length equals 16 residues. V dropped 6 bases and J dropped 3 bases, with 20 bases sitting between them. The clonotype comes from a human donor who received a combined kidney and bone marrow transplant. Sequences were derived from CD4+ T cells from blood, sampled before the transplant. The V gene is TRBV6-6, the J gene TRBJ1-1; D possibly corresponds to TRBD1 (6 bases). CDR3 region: CASSTMIQGPYTEAFF. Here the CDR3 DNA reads TGTGCCAGCAGCACCATGATACAGGGACCCTACACTGAAGCTTTCTTT.